What follows are 10 T cell receptor beta chains derived from one specimen sequenced in a study of T cell responses to AZD1222 COVID-19 vaccine. Sequenced by immunoSEQ multiplex PCR; TCRdb stores in-frame clones only, minus some. The sample includes around 170,000 clones, 85% to 90% seen only once; the top ten take 11%. The sequencing used peripheral blood, collected 28 days after the second AZD1222 dose. The source is an adult who received the AZD1222 COVID-19 vaccine.

The V and J genes are TRBV2 and TRBJ1-4; D is undetermined. The CDR3 runs 14 residues. Germline assignment: CDR1 SNHLY and CDR2 FYNNEI. V was cut by 6 bases and J by 4 bases, with 12 bases left in between. The CDR3 DNA reads as TGTGCCAGCAGGATGGACGGGAATAATGAAAAACTGTTTTTT. As protein: CASRMDGNNEKLFF.

This sequence joins TRBV6-5 and TRBJ2-5; possibly TRBD1 for D (5 bases). CDR1 and CDR2 (germline): MNHEY, SVGAGI. V lost 4 bases and J lost 2, with 11 bases in between. The CDR3 spans 14 residues. The CDR3 loop is CASSWGREQETQYF. The DNA of the CDR3 is TGTGCCAGCAGTTGGGGCAGGGAACAAGAGACCCAGTACTTC.

The chain joins TRBV5-1 to TRBJ1-4; D not certain. CDR1 SGHRS and CDR2 YFSETQ come from the germline V gene. The CDR3 length is 13 residues. The V and J ends lost 4 bases and 8 bases respectively, with 12 bases between them. The CDR3 here is CASSPTDGEKLFF. The CDR3, as DNA: TGCGCCAGCAGCCCGACGGATGGGGAAAAACTGTTTTTT.

This chain uses TRBV7-2 with TRBJ1-2, with D perhaps matching TRBD1 (5 bases). Germline values: CDR1 SGHTA, CDR2 FQGNSA. Trimming took 1 base from V and 7 from J, leaving 13 bases between them. The CDR3 loop spans 14 amino acids. The CDR3 loop is CASSLGGLWSGYTF. The CDR3 DNA follows: TGTGCCAGCAGCTTAGGGGGCCTATGGAGTGGCTACACCTTC.

There are a few counts of this clone. The chain uses TRBV5-1 and TRBJ2-7; 8 nucleotides match TRBD1. J was trimmed by 9 bases and V by 4 bases; bases with no gene match: 6. The germline V gene encodes CDR1 SGHRS and CDR2 YFSETQ. The CDR3 covers 12 residues. CDR3 in DNA: TGCGCCAGCAGCGTACAGGGGGAAGGGCAGTACTTC. This gives the protein CASSVQGEGQYF.

The chain links TRBV7-7 to TRBJ2-1; 13 positions match TRBD2. Trimming removed 2 bases from V and 10 bases from J; junction bases left unmatched: 5. This CDR3 has 15 residues. Germline-derived CDR1 and CDR2 are SSHAT and FNYEAQ (reference sequence). CDR3 coding DNA: TGTGCCAGCAGCTTAACTAGCGGGGGGGCTCAGGAGCAGTTCTTC. It yields the protein CASSLTSGGAQEQFF. Looking up the rest from reference TRBV7-7 and TRBJ2-1 gives the full variable domain: GAGVSQSPRYKVTKRGQDVTLRCDPISSHATLYWYQQALGQGPEFLTYFNYEAQPDKSGLPSDRFSAERPEGSISTLTIQRTEQRDSAMYRCASSLTSGGAQEQFFGPGTRLTVL.

The chain recombines TRBV7-9 with TRBJ2-3; 14 bases match TRBD2. After removal of 4 bases from V and 4 bases from J, the junction contained 7 bases not matched to a gene. The CDR3 consists of 17 residues. Germline CDR1 reads SEHNR; CDR2 reads FQNEAQ (reference sequence). The CDR3 region is CASSSGQTSGGADTQYF. Written as DNA, the CDR3 is TGTGCCAGCAGCTCAGGACAGACTAGCGGGGGGGCAGATACGCAGTATTTT.

V usage is TRBV18 and J usage is TRBJ2-1; TRBD1 matches 7 bases. The trim removed 3 bases at V and 6 bases at J, leaving 5 bases unmatched. CDR3 length: 14 amino acids. Germline loops: CDR1 KGHSH, CDR2 LQKENI. The CDR3 DNA sequence: TGTGCCAGCTCACCCTTACAGGGGTCCAATGAGCAGTTCTTC. The encoded protein is CASSPLQGSNEQFF.

The chain combines TRBV19 with TRBJ2-1, with a tentative D call TRBD1 (5 bases). The germline CDR1 and CDR2 sequences are LNHDA and SQIVND (reference sequence). The CDR3 totals 13 residues. V dropped 8 bases and J dropped 3 bases, with 11 bases sitting between them. The CDR3 DNA reads as TGTGCCAGTGCGGCAGGGATCTACAATGAGCAGTTCTTC. This gives the protein CASAAGIYNEQFF.

The chain couples TRBV5-1 to TRBJ2-1; the D is unclear. This CDR3 contains 16 residues. The ends were cut back, 0 bases at V and 0 bases at J, with 10 bases in the middle. Germline assignment: CDR1 SGHRS and CDR2 YFSETQ. The CDR3 DNA reads as TGCGCCAGCAGCTTGGTTGGTACTGCCTCCTACAATGAGCAGTTCTTC. Its translation is CASSLVGTASYNEQFF.